Below are 9 T cell receptor beta chains sequenced from a single sample in a study of cytomegalovirus exposure and HLA in healthy donors. Both 60 Vbeta primers and 13 Jbeta primers went into the PCR. TCRdb keeps only in-frame clones here, not all; method: immunoSEQ multiplex PCR. The sample holds around 94,000 clones, 60% to 85% seen once. The sequenced sample consisted of PBMCs. These receptors all come from a woman aged 40 to 50 in good health and CMV-seropositive.

This clone was observed a handful of times. The rearrangement links TRBV6-1 to TRBJ2-3, with D tentatively TRBD2 (5 bases). V gave up 3 bases and J gave up 0 bases, with 10 bases separating them. This CDR3 contains 15 residues. Germline lookup yields CDR1 MNHNS and CDR2 SASEGT. For the CDR3, the DNA is TGTGCCAGCAGTGAGCGAGCGGCTAGCACAGATACGCAGTATTTT. Translation gives CASSERAASTDTQYF.

The V gene is TRBV7-3, the J gene TRBJ2-5; D is perhaps TRBD1 (6 bases). The CDR3 has 15 residues. Trimming removed 5 bases at V and 0 bases at J, with 13 bases between. Germline values: CDR1 SGHTA, CDR2 FQGTGA. The CDR3 sequence: CASSPGSGDQETQYF. The CDR3 DNA reads as TGTGCCAGCAGCCCCGGATCAGGGGACCAAGAGACCCAGTACTTC.

DNA for the CDR3: TGTGCCAGCAGCAAAGATGGGGGGATGAGATTTACAGATACGCAGTATTTT. This sequence encodes CASSKDGGMRFTDTQYF. The chain joins TRBV21-1 to TRBJ2-3; TRBD2, the D gene given by the table, was not confirmed from the DNA. TRBV21-1 is a listed pseudogene. The CDR3 spans 17 residues.

Comment on this clone: Germline and junction disagree at one end, which may indicate a read error. The chain has TRBV7-9 and TRBJ2-7, with a possible D match to TRBD1 (6 bases). There are 15 residues in the CDR3. Germline V gene sequence: CDR1 SEHNR, CDR2 FQNEAQ (reference sequence). The CDR3 DNA reads as TGTTCCAGCAGCGCCAGACAGGCGGCTACCTACGAGCAGTACTTC. Protein product: CSSSARQAATYEQYF.

Concerning this clone itself: At one of its ends the junction is not consistent with the germline gene, which may arise from a read error. This sequence joins TRBV7-7 and TRBJ2-3; D unresolved. The germline V gene has CDR1 SSHAT and CDR2 FNYEAQ (reference sequence). The CDR3 length is 14 residues. CDR3 region: CASSPVGGSSMQYF. DNA for the CDR3: TGTGCTAGCAGCCCCGTTGGCGGCTCCTCTATGCAGTATTTT.

This clone showed up just once. The chain links TRBV7-9 to TRBJ2-2; D might be TRBD2 (5 bases). The ends were cut back, 0 bases at V and 7 bases at J, with 9 bases in the middle. This CDR3 comprises 14 residues. Germline V gene data show CDR1 as SEHNR and CDR2 as FQNEAQ (reference sequence). CDR3: CASSLAGEVGELFF. The CDR3 nucleotides read TGTGCCAGCAGCTTAGCGGGAGAGGTCGGGGAGCTGTTTTTT.

The chain is built from TRBV11-3 and TRBJ1-4; D remains unclear. V lost 5 bases to trimming and J lost 3 bases, with 13 bases between them. CDR3 length equals 15 residues. The germline CDR1 and CDR2 sequences are SGHNT and YENEEA. The chain's CDR3 is CASSRGGSSNEKLFF. The CDR3 coding sequence is TGTGCCAGCAGCCGTGGCGGTTCGTCTAATGAAAAACTGTTTTTT.

The genes are TRBV28 and TRBJ2-3, with D tentatively TRBD1 (6 bases). V was shortened by 2 bases and J by 6 bases, with 15 bases between the two germline ends. The CDR3 extends over 15 amino acids. CDR1 and CDR2 (germline): MDHEN, SYDVKM. CDR3 sequence reads: CASSLGSQGYDTQYF. The CDR3 DNA follows: TGTGCCAGCAGTTTAGGTAGTCAGGGGTACGATACGCAGTATTTT.

The V call is TRBV5-1, the J call TRBJ2-2; D gene unclear. Germline loops: CDR1 SGHRS, CDR2 YFSETQ. The ends were cut back, 4 bases at V and 3 bases at J, with 10 bases in the middle. The CDR3 has 14 amino acids. CDR3 loop: CASSPIGDTGELFF. The CDR3 region has the DNA TGCGCCAGCAGCCCGATCGGTGACACCGGGGAGCTGTTTTTT.